This TCR beta chain was recorded in a study of blood T cell repertoires in COVID-19 (dated by TCRdb to about 2020). For the wider study: Samples covering the acute and convalescent phases of COVID-19 were provided by collaborators in the United States, Italy and Spain. The material from the prospective study consisted of cDNA or gDNA derived from T cells, B-cell-depleted T cells, or PBMCs. The dataset comprised deeply sampled blood TCRbeta repertoires from subjects exposed to, actively infected with, or recovered from COVID-19. The repertoires were released in a freely available public database meant as a resource for research on the immune response to SARS-CoV-2. Samples came from the ongoing ImmuneRACE study (first 160 participants) plus 1,254 subjects from 6 global collaborators. The sample metadata nearly always contained a de-identified subject ID, COVID-19 status, age in years and sex. HLA class I and class II types, where available, came from metadata supplied by the sample provider rather than from assay-based typing.

TCRbeta CDR3 regions were amplified from genomic DNA using the immunoSEQ Assay, a bias-controlled multiplex PCR. The published analysis was carried out like this. The number of nucleated cells in each sample was estimated from the amplification of reference gene primers within the assay. To quantify the absolute abundance of each unique TCRbeta CDR3 rearrangement, sequence reads were collapsed and filtered. For each sample, productive Simpson clonality was calculated by taking the square root of Simpson's diversity index across productive rearrangements. This immuneACCESS table, as held by TCRdb, lists in-frame sequences with V and J called but not all clones. Of the missing ones, under half trace to an unresolved V gene in checked studies; the others have no known cause. V and J calls and clone size are those listed in that table; D and trimming were worked out from the DNA. This sample is represented by about 320,000 clones; approximately 88% of them were singletons. The ten largest clones capture 8% to 9% of the sample.

Concerning this clone itself: Its cognate antigen has yet to be identified. Base qualities are not provided; no much larger clone lies one nucleotide away.

In the prospective study, participants were 18 to 89 years old, resided in 24 geographic areas of the United States, and were enrolled through a virtual design. In the prospective study, participants were assigned to cohorts based on the clinical history participants reported in a screening survey and a study questionnaire. Recovered participants in ImmuneRACE Cohort 3 were defined as having two consecutive negative NP/OP PCR tests, clearance from a healthcare professional, or resolution of symptoms. In the prospective study, whole blood, serum and a nasopharyngeal or oropharyngeal swab were collected from each participant by mobile phlebotomists. Over an approximately 2-month period, participants in the prospective study had the option of providing additional blood draws and questionnaires. Before DNA extraction, prospective study blood samples were shipped either frozen or at room temperature.

Here is what the overall study found, with its caveats: Clinical and demographic metadata were provided uncurated, with the amount varying by source and participant.

The sequenced sample consisted of PBMCs or T cells enriched from blood (not recorded which). This TCR was sampled from a woman younger than 35 who had recovered from COVID-19.

The sequence in DNA is TGCAGTGCCTCAGGGGAAGAGCAGTTCTTC. Its protein is CSASGEEQFF. Recombination joined TRBV20-1 with TRBJ2-1, with a tentative D gene TRBD1 over 6 matching bases. V sheds 6 bases and J sheds 10 bases, leaving 10 bases between their ends. Based on the germline V gene (reference sequence), the CDR1 and CDR2 sequences are DFQATT and SNEGSKA. The CDR3 contains 10 residues, cysteine and phenylalanine counted. The retained sequence is limited to the CDR3, 30 bases, with the frame set at the first base.